The clone carrying this T cell receptor beta chain was observed a handful of times. The data derive from a study of Graves' ophthalmopathy and Graves' hyperthyroidism. As the template, RNA transcripts were used to amplify TCR beta CDR3 regions. Investigators did first-round RT-PCR with HTBI primers, then second-round multiplex PCR. TCRdb re-called the multiplex PCR reads with MiXCR, one entry per CDR3 protein. Of 450,000 to 600,000 distinct CDR3 sequences detected, about 40% appear once; the ten largest clones hold around 4%. Clinicians diagnosed using symptoms, serum thyroxine, TRAb, thyroid ultrasound and orbital computed tomography. This CDR3 region has 16 residues. Germline assignment: CDR1 MNHEY and CDR2 SVGAGI. V was trimmed by 0 bases and J by 3 bases, leaving 11 bases between them.

The sequenced material came from peripheral blood or thyroid tissue (not recorded which). The sequence was collected from an adult man with Graves' hyperthyroidism. The rearrangement joins TRBV6-5 to TRBJ1-4, with TRBD1 as a possible D gene (5 bases). The CDR3 region is CASSYSLAGPNEKLFF. The CDR3 region has the DNA TGTGCCAGCAGTTACTCCCTCGCGGGGCCTAATGAAAAACTGTTTTTT.